Below, one T cell receptor (beta chain) is given with its context. TCRdb re-derived calls from the reads in MiXCR, one entry per CDR3 protein. The top ten clones hold around 9.5% of a sample with some 300,000 distinct CDR3 sequences, roughly an eighth of them seen once. The data were taken from a study of T cell repertoires in cytomegalovirus infection. The CDR3 runs to 16 residues. Germline V gene sequence: CDR1 SGHRS, CDR2 YFSETQ. V dropped 2 bases and J dropped 2 bases, with 14 bases sitting between them. The clonotype originates from a human donor in good health (CMV status not recorded). Some clones in this sample may be carry-over from other donors' samples. The chain employs TRBV5-1 and TRBJ2-1; D is uncertain. The sample taken for sequencing was PBMCs. Here the CDR3 reads CASSFSGQVTYNEQFF. The CDR3 DNA reads TGCGCCAGCAGCTTCTCCGGGCAGGTAACCTACAATGAGCAGTTCTTC.